These 26 T cell receptor beta chains were all obtained from the same sample, sequenced in a study of cytomegalovirus exposure and HLA in healthy donors. 13 Jbeta primers and 60 Vbeta primers were used for the PCR. Measured with immunoSEQ multiplex PCR; TCRdb has only the in-frame clones, and not every one. The repertoire has under 150,000 clones, 70% to 85% of them found once; the top ten carry roughly 4.2%. What was sequenced was PBMCs. These receptors were collected from a middle-aged woman in good health and CMV-seropositive.

J is TRBJ2-4 and V is TRBV4-1; 10 nucleotides align to TRBD2. Germline V gene lookup returns CDR1 MGHRA and CDR2 YSYEKL. Germline trimming cut 4 bases from V and 3 bases from J; bases unmatched to any gene: 15. This CDR3 has 19 amino acids. CDR3 nucleotides: TGCGCCAGCAGCCCAAGGTGGTCTAGCGGGAGCTTGGACAAAAACATTCAGTACTTC. It is translated as CASSPRWSSGSLDKNIQYF.

The V gene is TRBV5-1, the J gene TRBJ2-3; 7 bases match TRBD1. Trimming at V came to 4 bases and at J to 2 bases, leaving 7 bases not matched to a gene. CDR1 and CDR2 from the germline V gene are SGHRS and YFSETQ. This CDR3 has 15 amino acids. The CDR3 reads CASSPGDSFTDTQYF. The CDR3 nucleotides are TGCGCCAGCAGCCCAGGGGACAGTTTCACAGATACGCAGTATTTT.

This sequence joins TRBV18 and TRBJ2-1; D is perhaps TRBD2 (5 bases). V was shortened by 3 bases and J by 4 bases, with 13 bases between the two germline ends. From germline, CDR1 is KGHSH and CDR2 LQKENI. The CDR3 extends over 15 amino acids. CDR3 loop: CASSPTREMYNEQFF. For the CDR3, the DNA is TGTGCCAGCTCACCCACTAGAGAAATGTACAATGAGCAGTTCTTC. The full variable domain, rest sourced from reference TRBV18 and TRBJ2-1, is NAGVMQNPRHLVRRRGQEARLRCSPMKGHSHVYWYRQLPEEGLKFMVYLQKENIIDESGMPKERFSAEFPKEGPSILRIQQVVRGDSAAYFCASSPTREMYNEQFFGPGTRLTVL.

Note on this clone: Other DNA variants within this sample encode the same CDR3. The V call is TRBV18, the J call TRBJ1-1; 7 nucleotides match TRBD1. Germline trimming cut 3 bases from V and 1 base from J; bases unmatched to any gene: 2. Germline assignment: CDR1 KGHSH and CDR2 LQKENI. The CDR3 consists of 14 residues. CDR3 sequence (DNA): TGTGCCAGCTCACCGGACAGGAAGAACACTGAAGCTTTCTTT. Translating it yields CASSPDRKNTEAFF.

This clone appeared a single time. The V and J genes are TRBV7-4 and TRBJ2-7, with D possibly matching TRBD2 (6 bases). With 2 bases removed from V and 2 bases from J, the gap between germline ends came to 16 bases. The CDR3 is 16 residues long. Germline loops: CDR1 SGHVT, CDR2 SQSDAQ. The CDR3 sequence is CASSLRWLASPYEQYF. The CDR3 DNA is TGTGCCAGCAGCTTACGGTGGCTAGCGTCCCCCTACGAGCAGTACTTC.

J is TRBJ2-1 and V is TRBV9; perhaps TRBD2 as D (6 bases). The V gene lost 0 bases and the J gene lost 9 bases, with 7 bases spanning the gap. This CDR3 contains 12 residues. From germline, CDR1 is SGDLS and CDR2 YYNGEE. This CDR3 is CASSVGRGEQFF. CDR3 in DNA: TGTGCCAGCAGCGTAGGGCGGGGTGAGCAGTTCTTC.

CDR3 DNA sequence: TGTGCCATCAGTGAAGGACAGGGAGTCCAGCCCCAGCATTTT. As protein: CAISEGQGVQPQHF. The rearrangement uses TRBV10-3 and TRBJ1-5, with TRBD1 matching 8 bases. This CDR3 is built from 14 residues. Losses at the gene ends were 3 bases for V and 7 bases for J; bases not matched to a gene: 5. The V gene's germline CDR1 is ENHRY and CDR2 SYGVKD.

The chain uses TRBV18 and TRBJ2-7; the match to TRBD2 covers 7 bases. The CDR3 contains 18 residues. V lost 3 bases and J lost 5; bases outside the gene matches: 19. CDR1 KGHSH and CDR2 LQKENI come from the germline V gene. CDR3 bases: TGTGCCAGCTCACCTCTCGTATCAAGCGGGGTGGGCCGAAACGAGCAGTACTTC. Translated: CASSPLVSSGVGRNEQYF.

This chain links TRBV18 with TRBJ2-3; D gene uncertain. The CDR3 loop spans 13 amino acids. Deletions cut 2 bases from V and 0 bases from J, with 3 bases between. From germline, CDR1 is KGHSH and CDR2 LQKENI. The CDR3 sequence: CASSPGSTDTQYF. CDR3 coding DNA: TGTGCCAGCTCACCAGGCAGCACAGATACGCAGTATTTT.

The gene calls are TRBV6-5 and TRBJ2-7, with a tentative D call TRBD1 (7 bases). Germline loops: CDR1 MNHEY, CDR2 SVGAGI. This CDR3 is built from 15 residues. Trimming left V 0 bases short and J 6 bases short, with 15 bases between. CDR3 residues: CASSYSQGGNFEQYF. The CDR3 DNA reads TGTGCCAGCAGTTACTCGCAGGGGGGTAATTTCGAGCAGTACTTC.

This rearrangement joins TRBV4-1 to TRBJ2-1; the match to TRBD2 covers 7 bases. This CDR3 region has 14 residues. The germline V gene encodes CDR1 MGHRA and CDR2 YSYEKL. V was clipped by 3 bases and J by 5 bases; unmatched bases: 4. The CDR3 reads CASSHPGLNNEQFF. The CDR3 bases are TGCGCCAGCAGCCATCCGGGACTAAACAATGAGCAGTTCTTC.

The genes are TRBV5-1 and TRBJ2-2; D not certain. Germline V gene lookup returns CDR1 SGHRS and CDR2 YFSETQ. The CDR3 is 15 amino acids. V shed 0 bases and J shed 9 bases, with 15 bases lying between them. CDR3 nucleotides: TGCGCCAGCAGCTTGGAACGAGAACCTCCCCGGGAGCTGTTTTTT. It codes for CASSLEREPPRELFF.

The CDR3 nucleotides are TGTGCCAGCAGCAGTACAGGGGAAGGAGGCTATGGCTACACCTTC. Translated: CASSSTGEGGYGYTF. The rearrangement uses TRBV7-6 and TRBJ1-2, with 7 bases aligning to TRBD1. Germline V gene lookup returns CDR1 SGHVS and CDR2 FNYEAQ. This CDR3 spans 15 amino acids. J gave up 4 bases and V 5 bases, and 10 bases lay outside the gene matches.

This chain connects TRBV7-2 to TRBJ2-1; D is ambiguous. V gave up 3 bases and J gave up 7 bases, with 10 bases separating them. The germline CDR1 and CDR2 sequences are SGHTA and FQGNSA. CDR3 size: 13 residues. CDR3 residues: CASSLSSSNEQFF. The CDR3 bases are TGTGCCAGCAGCTTGTCTTCTTCGAATGAGCAGTTCTTC.

This clone is a singleton in its sample. The chain has TRBV6-5 and TRBJ1-1; 7 nucleotides agree with TRBD1. Germline V gene sequence: CDR1 MNHEY, CDR2 SVGAGI. Trimming cost V 6 bases and J 1 base; bases outside gene matches: 5. This CDR3 is built from 14 residues. This CDR3 is CASRVGQANTEAFF. The CDR3 bases are TGTGCCAGCAGAGTAGGACAGGCGAACACTGAAGCTTTCTTT.

This clone was picked up one time. The CDR3 nucleotides are TGTGCCAGCAGCTTAGTGGACAGGCTTAGCACAGATACGCAGTATTTT. Protein product: CASSLVDRLSTDTQYF. This sequence joins TRBV7-2 and TRBJ2-3; 7 bases map to TRBD1. V lost 1 base to trimming and J lost 0 bases; unmatched junction nucleotides: 4. The CDR3 runs 16 residues. The germline gives CDR1 SGHTA, CDR2 FQGNSA.

The count of this clone is one. The rearrangement uses TRBV7-2 and TRBJ2-5, with a weak D call TRBD1 (5 bases). Trimming took 4 bases from V and 5 from J, leaving 17 bases between them. The CDR3 runs to 15 residues. Germline values: CDR1 SGHTA, CDR2 FQGNSA. CDR3 nucleotides: TGTGCCAGCAGCTCCCAGGGAACATCCGGGGAGACCCAGTACTTC. This translates into CASSSQGTSGETQYF.

This clone was seen a handful of times. This chain uses TRBV6-4 with TRBJ2-3; a possible D gene is TRBD2 (5 bases). CDR1 is MRHNA, CDR2 SNTAGT, per germline. The CDR3 length is 14 residues. Trimming left V 2 bases short and J 1 base short, with 7 bases between. The CDR3 sequence: CASSDEGGTDTQYF. In DNA form, the CDR3 reads TGTGCCAGCAGTGACGAGGGAGGCACAGATACGCAGTATTTT.

The chain carries TRBV28 and TRBJ1-2; 9 bases fit TRBD1. The CDR3 covers 13 residues. The V gene end was trimmed by 6 bases and the J gene end by 7 bases; junction bases not matched to a gene: 6. Germline-derived CDR1 and CDR2 are MDHEN and SYDVKM. This chain's CDR3 is CASSAGTGLGYTF. DNA of the CDR3: TGTGCCAGCAGCGCCGGGACAGGGCTTGGCTACACCTTC.

The chain recombines TRBV4-1 with TRBJ1-2, with 8 bases identical to TRBD1. Germline lookup yields CDR1 MGHRA and CDR2 YSYEKL. This CDR3 comprises 15 residues. V was clipped by 3 bases and J by 3 bases; unmatched bases: 6. For the CDR3, the DNA is TGCGCCAGCAGCCAGTTCACAGGGGGGGACTATGGCTACACCTTC. Its protein product is CASSQFTGGDYGYTF.

This rearrangement joins TRBV7-3 to TRBJ2-5, with D maybe TRBD2 (7 bases). There are 14 residues in the CDR3. In germline, CDR1 is SGHTA, CDR2 FQGTGA. Deletions cut 5 bases from V and 5 bases from J, with 15 bases between. This chain's CDR3 is CASSPRGGGETQYF. The DNA for the CDR3 is TGTGCCAGCAGCCCGAGGGGGGGCGGGGAGACCCAGTACTTC.

V usage is TRBV19 and J usage is TRBJ1-1, with 7 bases aligning to TRBD1. Germline trimming cut 9 bases from V and 3 bases from J; bases unmatched to any gene: 10. The CDR3 contains 14 residues. Germline loops: CDR1 LNHDA, CDR2 SQIVND (reference sequence). CDR3 sequence reads: CASNRGPGYTEAFF. In DNA form, the CDR3 reads TGTGCCAGCAACAGGGGCCCTGGCTACACTGAAGCTTTCTTT.

For the CDR3, the DNA is TGTGCCAGCAGTTTGGCACTAGCGGGCTCGAACACCGGGGAGCTGTTTTTT. Protein product: CASSLALAGSNTGELFF. This chain uses TRBV27 with TRBJ2-2, with 9 positions matching TRBD2. The germline CDR1 and CDR2 sequences are MNHEY and SMNVEV (reference sequence). The ends lost 3 bases at V and 0 bases at J; junction bases unmatched: 5. The CDR3 covers 17 residues.

The V gene is TRBV13, the J gene TRBJ1-1; 10 bases align to TRBD1. The V gene end was trimmed by 5 bases and the J gene end by 1 base; junction bases not matched to a gene: 7. There are 16 residues in the CDR3. CDR1 and CDR2 from the germline V gene are PRHDT and FYEKMQ (reference sequence). Here the CDR3 reads CASSQTGGQRNTEAFF. CDR3 nucleotide sequence: TGTGCCAGCAGCCAGACAGGGGGCCAAAGGAACACTGAAGCTTTCTTT.

The chain is built from TRBV15 and TRBJ2-1; TRBD2 matches 12 bases. The CDR3 spans 17 residues. With 1 base clipped from V and 4 bases from J, the junction kept 5 bases outside the gene matches. Germline V gene data show CDR1 as LNHNV and CDR2 as YYDKDF (reference sequence). Written as DNA, the CDR3 is TGTGCCACCAGCAGAGGTGCTAGCGGGGGGGCTTACAATGAGCAGTTCTTC. Translated, it gives CATSRGASGGAYNEQFF.

The chain joins TRBV6-1 to TRBJ2-1; 10 nucleotides match TRBD2. The CDR3 runs 15 residues. Unmatched junction bases numbered 8, after V lost 3 bases and J lost 9 bases. Germline V gene sequence: CDR1 MNHNS, CDR2 SASEGT. CDR3: CASSDIAGGWFEQFF. In nucleotides, the CDR3 is TGTGCCAGCAGTGATATAGCGGGAGGTTGGTTTGAGCAGTTCTTC.